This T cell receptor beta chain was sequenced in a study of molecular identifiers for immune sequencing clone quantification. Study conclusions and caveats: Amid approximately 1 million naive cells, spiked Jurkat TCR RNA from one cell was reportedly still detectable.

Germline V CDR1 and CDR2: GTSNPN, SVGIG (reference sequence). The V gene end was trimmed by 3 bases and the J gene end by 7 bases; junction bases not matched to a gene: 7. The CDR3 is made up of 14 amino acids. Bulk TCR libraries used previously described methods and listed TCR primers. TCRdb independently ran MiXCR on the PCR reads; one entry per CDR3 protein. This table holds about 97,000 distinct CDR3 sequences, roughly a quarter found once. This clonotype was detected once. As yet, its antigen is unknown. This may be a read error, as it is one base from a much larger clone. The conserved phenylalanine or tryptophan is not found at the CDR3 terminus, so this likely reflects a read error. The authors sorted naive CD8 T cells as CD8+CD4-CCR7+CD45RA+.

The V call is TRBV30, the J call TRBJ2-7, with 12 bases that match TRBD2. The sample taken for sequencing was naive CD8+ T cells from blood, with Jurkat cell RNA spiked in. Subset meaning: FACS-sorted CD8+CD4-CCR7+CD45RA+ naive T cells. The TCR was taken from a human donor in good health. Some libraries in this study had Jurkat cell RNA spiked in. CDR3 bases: TGTGCCTGGAGCCTGACTAGCGGGAGTTATGAGCAGTACCTC. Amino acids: CAWSLTSGSYEQYL.